This TCR beta chain came from a study of OX40 agonist ivuxolimab in advanced cancers. Looking at the study overall: Participants averaged about 66 years of age (range about 23 to 79) and were around 80% male.

Assay used: immunoSEQ multiplex PCR; TCRdb lists only in-frame clones, some missing. Here the sample spans 48,000 or so clones, over 90% being singletons. The CDR3 totals 14 residues. Per the germline V gene, CDR1 is SGHNT and CDR2 is YYREEE (reference sequence). Trimming left V 1 base short and J 5 bases short, with 12 bases between. This chain joins TRBV5-4 and TRBJ2-5; D might be TRBD1 (5 bases). This TCR derives from an adult with an advanced solid tumor such as melanoma, head and neck, liver or kidney cancer. This specimen consisted of CD4+ or CD8+ T cells sorted from blood, obtained in a trial of the OX40 agonist ivuxolimab. The CDR3 DNA reads as TGTGCCAGCAGCTTGTCACAGGCTAGGGAGACCCAGTACTTC. Residues: CASSLSQARETQYF.